The sample holds many counts of the clone carrying this T cell receptor (beta chain). Its antigen is undetermined. These data are taken from a study of T-cell reconstitution after alpha-beta-depleted transplantation in children. Study outcomes and limitations: Diversity of TCRbeta at day 60 was high in some patients, arising from surviving recipient T cells and thymic progenitors. In patients about two months after transplant, alpha-beta T cells reportedly arose from several hundred expanded graft clones. T-cell numbers and diversity one year post-transplant derived largely from freshly generated T cells.

Unique molecular identifiers were built into the TCRbeta library. One entry per CDR3 protein results from TCRdb running MiXCR on the PCR reads. Among roughly 200,000 distinct CDR3 sequences listed, roughly 10% were seen once. The CDR3 runs 12 residues. Deletions cut 1 base from V and 6 bases from J, with 6 bases between. This chain uses TRBV12-3 or TRBV12-4 with TRBJ1-2; no definite D call. The sequence was collected from a child younger than two with acute myeloid leukemia, due to receive a stem cell transplant. The sample here was PBMCs, taken before TCRalphabeta/CD19-depleted stem cell transplant. The CDR3 DNA sequence: TGTGCCAGCAGTTTAGTACGGAATGGCTACACCTTC. Protein: CASSLVRNGYTF.